Listed below are T cell receptor beta chains from one sample, sequenced in a study of T-cell reconstitution after alpha-beta-depleted transplantation in children. TCRdb re-called the PCR reads through MiXCR, storing one row per CDR3 protein. The sample has almost 600,000 distinct CDR3 sequences; 27% are singletons. The input for sequencing was PBMCs, taken before TCRalphabeta/CD19-depleted stem cell transplant. The source is a boy under two years old with Wiskott-Aldrich syndrome, due to receive a stem cell transplant. CDR3s include the opening cysteine and the closing phenylalanine or tryptophan. D genes are given only for firm matches. Clone size is shown for a subset of rows, as once, few, many or a class of expanded clone.

d_call,v_call,j_call,clone_size,cdr3_nt,cdr3_aa
-,TRBV20-1,TRBJ2-5,few,TGCAGTGCTAGAGCGGCTGCCAAAGAGACCCAGTACTTC,CSARAAAKETQYF
TRBD2,TRBV20-1,TRBJ2-3,-,TGCAGTGTTCCCCCTTTAGCGGGAAGGACAGATACGCAGTATTTT,CSVPPLAGRTDTQYF
-,TRBV28,TRBJ2-5,-,TGTGCCAGCAGTTTTTATTCCATGCACAGGGAGATGAGAGAGACCCAGTACTTC,CASSFYSMHREMRETQYF
-,TRBV6-6,TRBJ1-1,-,TGTGCCAGCAGTTACACAGACACTGAAGCTTTCTTT,CASSYTDTEAFF
-,TRBV29-1,TRBJ1-1,-,TGCAGCGTCCAGTTGAACACTGAAGCTTTCTTT,CSVQLNTEAFF
-,TRBV29-1,TRBJ2-3,-,TGCAGCGTTGATGAGGGGCAAGATACGCAGTATTTT,CSVDEGQDTQYF
-,TRBV9,TRBJ2-3,-,TGTGCCAGCAGCGTAGTTCCGGGGGCCACCACAGATACGCAGTATTTT,CASSVVPGATTDTQYF
TRBD2,TRBV7-2,TRBJ2-7,-,TGTGCCAGCAGCTCAGATGTCAGTAGCGGGAGATACGAGCAGTACTTC,CASSSDVSSGRYEQYF
-,TRBV5-1,TRBJ1-1,many,TGCGCCAGCAGCTTTTCGGGGAACACTGAAGCTTTCTTT,CASSFSGNTEAFF
TRBD1,TRBV4-2,TRBJ2-5,-,TGTGCCAGCAGCGCGAGGGGGCAGCCCCAGTACTTC,CASSARGQPQYF
TRBD2,TRBV5-1,TRBJ2-7,few,TGCGCCAGCAGCTTGGGACTAGCGGCATCCGACTACGAGCAGTACTTC,CASSLGLAASDYEQYF
-,TRBV5-1,TRBJ2-3,-,TGCGCCAGCAACACAGGGCCGGCAGATACGCAGTATTTT,CASNTGPADTQYF
TRBD2,TRBV20-1,TRBJ2-1,few,TGCAGTGCTAGGGGAGGGCCAGTCAGGGAGCAGTTCTTC,CSARGGPVREQFF
TRBD2,TRBV7-6,TRBJ2-1,few,TGTGCCAGCAGCTTCAGGCCAGCGGGAACCTACAATGAGCAGTTCTTC,CASSFRPAGTYNEQFF
TRBD1,TRBV10-3,TRBJ2-7,few,TGTGCCATCGCGGACCGGACAGGGGAGGCCTACGAGCAGTACTTC,CAIADRTGEAYEQYF
TRBD1,TRBV3-1,TRBJ1-3,-,TGTGCCAGCAGCCATGGGACAGCGACTGGAAACACCATATATTTT,CASSHGTATGNTIYF
TRBD1,TRBV5-1,TRBJ1-1,few,TGCGCCAGCAGCTCTGAGGGGGCGAACACTGAAGCTTTCTTT,CASSSEGANTEAFF
-,TRBV28,TRBJ2-1,many,TGTGCCAGCAGTTTATGTCCCCTTCTAGCAAGGTCCTACAATGAGCAGTTCTTC,CASSLCPLLARSYNEQFF
TRBD2,TRBV7-2,TRBJ2-1,-,TGTGCCAGCAGCTTAACTAGCGGTGGAGGTTTCTACAATGAGCAGTTCTTC,CASSLTSGGGFYNEQFF
TRBD1,TRBV10-3,TRBJ2-1,few,TGTGCCATCAGCGTTCGAAGAGGGACAGGGGGCCTAGCGGGCCTAAAATCATACAATGAGCAGTTCTTC,CAISVRRGTGGLAGLKSYNEQFF
TRBD2,TRBV11-2,TRBJ2-3,few,TGTGCCAGCGACTCTAGCGGGAGGGCAGATACGCAGTATTTT,CASDSSGRADTQYF
TRBD2,TRBV5-1,TRBJ2-2,few,TGCGCCAGCAGCTTGGGAGCGGGAACGAACACCGGGGAGCTGTTTTTT,CASSLGAGTNTGELFF
TRBD1,TRBV12-3/TRBV12-4,TRBJ2-5,-,TGTGCCAGCAGTCCGGGACAGAAAGAGACCCAGTACTTC,CASSPGQKETQYF
-,TRBV12-3/TRBV12-4,TRBJ2-7,-,TGTGCCAGCAGTTTCGGCAGGGTCTACGAGCAGTACTTC,CASSFGRVYEQYF
TRBD1,TRBV4-2,TRBJ2-1,-,TGTGCCAGCAGCTGGGACAGCTCGCTGGGCAATGAGCAGTTCTTC,CASSWDSSLGNEQFF
-,TRBV15,TRBJ1-2,-,TGTGCCACCAGCAGAGATGCTTGGAAAAGGACCGACAACTATGGCTACACCTTC,CATSRDAWKRTDNYGYTF
TRBD2,TRBV12-3/TRBV12-4,TRBJ2-3,-,TGTGCCAGCAGCCATAGCGGGAGGGCGGATACGCAGTATTTT,CASSHSGRADTQYF
TRBD1,TRBV12-3/TRBV12-4,TRBJ1-1,-,TGTGCCAGCAGACCACCCGGGACAGGGCGCACTGAAGCTTTCTTT,CASRPPGTGRTEAFF
-,TRBV12-3/TRBV12-4,TRBJ1-1,-,TGTGCCAGCATGCTCAGCGTGAACACTGAAGCTTTCTTT,CASMLSVNTEAFF
-,TRBV18,TRBJ2-2,few,TGTGCCAGCTCACCCCAAAGACAGGCGAACACCGGGGAGCTGTTTTTT,CASSPQRQANTGELFF
TRBD2,TRBV7-2,TRBJ2-2,-,TGTGCCAGCAGCGTTTCTAGCGGGGGGTTGAACACCGGGGAGCTGTTTTTT,CASSVSSGGLNTGELFF
-,TRBV5-1,TRBJ1-4,-,TGCGCCAGCAGCTTGACTGGAGCGGGACTTAATGAAAAACTGTTTTTT,CASSLTGAGLNEKLFF
TRBD2,TRBV12-3/TRBV12-4,TRBJ2-1,-,TGTGCCAGCACGGAAGGACTAGCGGGACAGAATGAGCAGTTCTTC,CASTEGLAGQNEQFF
-,TRBV4-1,TRBJ2-3,-,TGCGCCAGCAGCCAAGGGCCGCTCATCACGCAGTATTTT,CASSQGPLITQYF
TRBD2,TRBV3-1,TRBJ2-1,-,TGTGCCAGCTGCCCTTACCTTAGTGGCGGGAGGGCCAATGAGCAGTTCTTC,CASCPYLSGGRANEQFF
TRBD2,TRBV3-1,TRBJ2-5,-,TGTGCCAGCAGCCAAGTGACTAGCGGGTTCCTTAAGACCCAGTACTTC,CASSQVTSGFLKTQYF
-,TRBV5-1,TRBJ2-1,few,TGCGCCAGCAGGGGTGTGGCTATCGCGGGCAAAAATGAGCAGTTCTTC,CASRGVAIAGKNEQFF
-,TRBV7-6,TRBJ1-6,-,TGTGCCAGCAGCGCCTGGACAGCGTATAATTCACCCCTCCACTTT,CASSAWTAYNSPLHF
-,TRBV27,TRBJ2-7,few,TGTGCCAGCAGTTTATTGAGGGGTAGGGGCTGGAACGAGCAGTACTTC,CASSLLRGRGWNEQYF
-,TRBV12-3/TRBV12-4,TRBJ2-7,-,TGTGCCAGCAGTTTTGGGGGGAGACGCCCAGGCTACGAGCAGTACTTC,CASSFGGRRPGYEQYF
TRBD2,TRBV5-6,TRBJ2-5,few,TGTGCCAGCAGCCCGGAGATAGCGGGAGGGCTGGAGACCCAGTACTTC,CASSPEIAGGLETQYF
TRBD1,TRBV27,TRBJ1-1,-,TGTGCCAGCAGTTCGGAACCGGACAGGGCAAAGAAAGCTTTCTTT,CASSSEPDRAKKAFF
TRBD1,TRBV12-3/TRBV12-4,TRBJ2-5,few,TGTGCCAGCAGCAGGGACAGGTCCCAAGAGACCCAGTACTTC,CASSRDRSQETQYF
-,TRBV15,TRBJ1-1,few,TGTGCCACCAGCGAACCCTTCCGGAGTGAAGCTTTCTTT,CATSEPFRSEAFF
-,TRBV15,TRBJ1-1,-,TGTGCCACCAGCAGAGATTATTTCAGGTCGACTGAAGCTTTCTTT,CATSRDYFRSTEAFF
TRBD2,TRBV20-1,TRBJ2-3,-,TGCAGTGCTAAGATAGCGGGAGGGCCAAAAGATACGCAGTATTTT,CSAKIAGGPKDTQYF
-,TRBV27,TRBJ2-2,-,TGTGCCAGCGGTAACTTTGGGAACACCGGGGAGCTGTTTTTT,CASGNFGNTGELFF
TRBD2,TRBV5-1,TRBJ2-1,many,TGCGCCAGCAGCTTGGTTGCTAGCGGGACCAATGAGCAGTTCTTC,CASSLVASGTNEQFF
-,TRBV11-2,TRBJ2-1,-,TGTGCCAGCAGCTTATATTTAGGGAGCTCCTACAATGAGCAGTTCTTC,CASSLYLGSSYNEQFF
TRBD2,TRBV12-3/TRBV12-4,TRBJ2-7,-,TGTGCCAGCAGACCTGGACTAGCCGACGAGCAGTACTTC,CASRPGLADEQYF
-,TRBV15,TRBJ1-1,-,TGTGCCACCAGCAGAGATCAAAGTAGGGCTTTCTTT,CATSRDQSRAFF
-,TRBV20-1,TRBJ1-5,-,TGCAGTGCTAGAGCTCCCCTAGGGTCGGCTCAGCCCCAGCATTTT,CSARAPLGSAQPQHF
-,TRBV5-1,TRBJ2-1,-,TGCGCCAGCAGCTCCCCCGGGGGCAGTGAGCAGTTCTTC,CASSSPGGSEQFF
-,TRBV6-2/TRBV6-3,TRBJ2-5,many,TGTGCCAGCAGTTTGGAGGTTGGAGAGACCCAGTACTTC,CASSLEVGETQYF
-,TRBV20-1,TRBJ2-2,few,TGCAGTGCTAGAGAGGGCAGAAACACCGGGGAGCTGTTTTTT,CSAREGRNTGELFF